This is a list of T cell receptor beta chains from one sample in a study of technical replicates of blood from four donors. Assay: immunoSEQ multiplex PCR; the TCRdb copy retains only in-frame clones and omits some. Found here are 65,000 to 90,000 clones, around 90% of them singletons; the top ten hold 0.25%. Sequenced input: T cells isolated from PBMCs. Receptor source: a human donor in good health. The CDR3 runs from the conserved cysteine through the conserved F or W. The D gene is left open where the match is weak. The size field is filled for only some rows; it gives once, few, many or a size class.

v_gene,d_gene,abundance,len,j_gene,CDR3aa,CDR3nt
TRBV29-1,.,.,11,TRBJ2-7,CSVERGSAQYF,TGCAGCGTTGAAAGGGGCTCCGCGCAGTACTTC
TRBV5-4,TRBD2,.,20,TRBJ2-3,CASSLSSGGAYWTNTDTQYF,TGTGCCAGCAGCTTATCTAGCGGGGGGGCTTATTGGACCAATACAGATACGCAGTATTTT
TRBV28,TRBD1,.,17,TRBJ1-5,CASSLGRRTGLNQPQHF,TGTGCCAGCAGTTTAGGGAGAAGGACAGGGCTAAATCAGCCCCAGCATTTT
TRBV18,.,once,14,TRBJ1-4,CASSPAAGNEKLFF,TGTGCCAGCTCACCGGCTGCGGGAAATGAAAAACTGTTTTTT
TRBV28,.,.,14,TRBJ2-7,CASRSTGLSYEQYF,TGTGCCAGCAGGTCCACGGGACTGTCCTACGAGCAGTACTTC
TRBV6-1,TRBD2,.,15,TRBJ2-1,CASVRGTSSLNEQFF,TGTGCCAGCGTCCGGGGGACTAGCAGCCTCAATGAGCAGTTCTTC
TRBV11-2,.,.,12,TRBJ2-5,CASTLAQETQYF,TGTGCCAGCACCCTGGCTCAAGAGACCCAGTACTTC
TRBV5-4,.,.,15,TRBJ2-3,CASSLGVTSTDTQYF,TGTGCCAGCAGCTTAGGAGTTACTAGCACAGATACGCAGTATTTT
TRBV10-3,.,.,12,TRBJ2-2,CAIGQPTGELFF,TGTGCCATAGGACAGCCGACCGGGGAGCTGTTTTTT
TRBV6-1,.,.,15,TRBJ1-3,CASSEGGYSGNTIYF,TGTGCCAGCAGTGAAGGAGGGTACTCTGGAAACACCATATATTTT
TRBV5-4,TRBD1,.,14,TRBJ1-2,CASRPQGAGYGYTF,TGTGCCAGCAGACCACAGGGGGCTGGCTATGGCTACACCTTC
TRBV11-2,.,.,13,TRBJ2-7,CASTRLSVYEQYF,TGTGCCAGCACCCGGCTAAGCGTCTACGAGCAGTACTTC
TRBV14,.,.,14,TRBJ1-3,CASSQGGFGNTIYF,TGTGCCAGCAGCCAAGGAGGGTTTGGAAACACCATATATTTT
TRBV11-2,.,.,14,TRBJ1-6,CASSQGQDRRPLHF,TGTGCCAGCAGCCAGGGACAAGACCGGAGACCCCTCCACTTT
TRBV30,.,.,13,TRBJ2-7,CAWSPSSGYEQYF,TGTGCCTGGAGCCCCTCAAGCGGCTACGAGCAGTACTTC
TRBV2,.,.,14,TRBJ1-1,CASIRTELNTEAFF,TGTGCCAGCATTCGGACAGAGCTGAACACTGAAGCTTTCTTT
TRBV7-7,.,.,16,TRBJ2-1,CASSLVPASSYNEQFF,TGTGCTAGCAGCTTAGTCCCAGCGAGCTCCTACAATGAGCAGTTCTTC
TRBV7-9,.,.,14,TRBJ2-7,CASNLEGAYHEQYF,TGTGCCAGCAACTTGGAGGGGGCTTACCACGAGCAGTACTTC
TRBV27,TRBD1,.,13,TRBJ2-1,CASKMVDRNEQFF,TGTGCCAGCAAGATGGTGGACAGGAATGAGCAGTTCTTC
TRBV4-1,.,.,15,TRBJ2-7,CASSPPDGVSYEQYF,TGCGCCAGCAGCCCTCCTGACGGGGTCTCCTACGAGCAGTACTTC
TRBV6-5,TRBD1,.,15,TRBJ1-1,CASSQPGQVLSEAFF,TGTGCCAGCAGTCAACCGGGACAGGTTCTCTCTGAAGCTTTCTTT
TRBV6-1,TRBD1,once,16,TRBJ1-5,CASSVAADRRGQPQHF,TGTGCCAGCAGTGTCGCGGCGGACAGGAGGGGTCAGCCCCAGCATTTT
TRBV29-1,.,.,12,TRBJ2-1,CSGGQIYNEQFF,TGCAGCGGTGGGCAGATCTACAATGAGCAGTTCTTC
TRBV4-2,TRBD1,.,15,TRBJ1-2,CASSQDWDRVDGYTF,TGTGCCAGCAGCCAAGATTGGGACAGAGTTGATGGCTACACCTTC
TRBV7-9,.,.,14,TRBJ1-1,CASSLRTDNTEAFF,TGTGCCAGCAGCTTACGGACAGACAACACTGAAGCTTTCTTT
TRBV28,TRBD1,.,24,TRBJ1-5,CASSLSTGAEGASIEVSSNQPQHF,TGTGCCAGCAGTTTATCTACGGGCGCCGAGGGGGCGTCAATAGAAGTGTCTAGCAATCAGCCCCAGCATTTT
TRBV6-1,TRBD1,.,15,TRBJ2-3,CASSENRGPTDTQYF,TGTGCCAGCAGTGAAAACAGGGGGCCAACAGATACGCAGTATTTT
TRBV5-3,.,.,15,TRBJ2-3,CARSFRTPSTDTQYF,TGTGCCAGAAGCTTCAGAACGCCTAGCACAGATACGCAGTATTTT
TRBV4-1,.,.,15,TRBJ2-3,CASSQRGLQRDTQYF,TGCGCCAGCAGCCAAAGGGGTTTGCAGAGAGATACGCAGTATTTT
TRBV5-1,.,.,17,TRBJ2-2,CASRAPSSGPFTGELFF,TGCGCCAGCAGGGCCCCTTCAAGCGGGCCTTTCACCGGGGAGCTGTTTTTT
TRBV4-2,.,.,15,TRBJ2-1,CASSHADTGNNEQFF,TGTGCCAGCAGCCACGCCGACACAGGGAACAATGAGCAGTTCTTC
TRBV19,TRBD2,.,16,TRBJ2-1,CASSGLAGIPYNEQFF,TGTGCCAGCTCGGGACTAGCGGGAATCCCCTACAATGAGCAGTTCTTC
TRBV5-1,TRBD2,.,15,TRBJ2-3,CASSSTRASGTTQYF,TGCGCCAGCAGCTCTACCAGGGCTAGCGGGACTACGCAGTATTTT
TRBV7-9,TRBD2,.,16,TRBJ2-7,CASSRGTSGSSYEQYF,TGTGCCAGCAGCCGAGGGACTAGCGGCAGTTCCTACGAGCAGTACTTC
TRBV5-1,.,.,15,TRBJ1-5,CASSLGPGSNQPQHF,TGCGCCAGCAGCTTGGGCCCCGGGAGCAATCAGCCCCAGCATTTT
TRBV6-4,TRBD2,.,15,TRBJ2-1,CASSRLAGAGYEQFF,TGTGCCAGCAGTAGACTAGCGGGAGCCGGGTATGAGCAGTTCTTC
TRBV7-8,.,.,18,TRBJ2-7,CASSTPRGGAVSSYEQYF,TGTGCCAGCAGCACCCCTAGGGGGGGGGCGGTGAGCTCCTACGAGCAGTACTTC
TRBV5-1,TRBD1,once,16,TRBJ1-2,CASSLGTGAKVYGYTF,TGCGCCAGCAGCTTGGGGACAGGGGCTAAGGTTTATGGCTACACCTTC
TRBV7-8,.,.,16,TRBJ2-1,CASSLIGGVGTNEQFF,TGTGCCAGCAGCCTAATAGGTGGAGTGGGTACCAATGAGCAGTTCTTC
TRBV13,TRBD1,.,14,TRBJ2-3,CASSSGQGGDTQYF,TGTGCCAGCAGCTCGGGACAGGGAGGAGATACGCAGTATTTT
TRBV28,TRBD1,once,15,TRBJ2-5,CASSLDRGHQETQYF,TGTGCCAGCAGCCTGGACAGGGGACACCAAGAGACCCAGTACTTC
TRBV25-1,.,.,18,TRBJ1-1,CASRGGRGALFMNTEAFF,TGTGCCAGCAGGGGGGGGAGGGGGGCCCTGTTCATGAACACTGAAGCTTTCTTT
TRBV7-3,TRBD1,.,17,TRBJ2-6,CASSRTGAQSGANVLTF,TGTGCCAGCAGCAGAACAGGGGCCCAGTCTGGGGCCAACGTCCTGACTTTC
TRBV28,.,once,12,TRBJ1-1,CASTHRVTEAFF,TGTGCCAGCACCCACAGGGTAACTGAAGCTTTCTTT
TRBV18,TRBD1,.,15,TRBJ1-5,CASSPPGQDFGPQHF,TGTGCCAGCTCACCACCGGGACAGGACTTCGGGCCCCAGCATTTT